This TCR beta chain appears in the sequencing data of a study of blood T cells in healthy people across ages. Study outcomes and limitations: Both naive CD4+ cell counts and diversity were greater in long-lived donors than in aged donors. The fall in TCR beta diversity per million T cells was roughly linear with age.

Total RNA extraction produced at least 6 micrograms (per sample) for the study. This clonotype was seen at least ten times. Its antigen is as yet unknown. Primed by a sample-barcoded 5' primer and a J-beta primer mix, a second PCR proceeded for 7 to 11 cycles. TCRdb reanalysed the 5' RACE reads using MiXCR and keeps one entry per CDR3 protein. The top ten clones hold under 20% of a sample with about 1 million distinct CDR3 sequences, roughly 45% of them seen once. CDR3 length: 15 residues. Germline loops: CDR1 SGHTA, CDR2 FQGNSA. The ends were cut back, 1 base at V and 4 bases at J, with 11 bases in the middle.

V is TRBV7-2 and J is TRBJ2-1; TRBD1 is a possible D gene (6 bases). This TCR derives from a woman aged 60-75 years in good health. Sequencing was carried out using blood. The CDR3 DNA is TGTGCCAGCAGCTTAGTTGACGGACAGTACAATGAGCAGTTCTTC. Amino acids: CASSLVDGQYNEQFF.